One sample yielded the 9 T cell receptor beta chains listed below, sequenced in a study of beta chain features in type 1 diabetes. Every isolated RNA sample was fully reverse transcribed, so sequencing captured expressed TCRB transcripts. The method was immunoSEQ multiplex PCR; TCRdb's version includes in-frame clones alone and lacks a portion of them. Of hundreds of thousands of clones listed, around 16% are singletons. The sample was naive CD4+ T cells from blood. Every receptor here comes from a young man in good health.

In nucleotides, the CDR3 is TGCGCCAGCAGCCAGAACAGGGCTTTTAGCAATCAGCCCCAGCATTTT. Its translation is CASSQNRAFSNQPQHF. The V call is TRBV4-1, the J call TRBJ1-5; D might be TRBD1 (6 bases). Looked up from germline, CDR1 is MGHRA and CDR2 is YSYEKL. The V end was cut by 3 bases, the J end by 0 bases, with 12 bases between. CDR3 length: 16 residues.

The chain carries TRBV5-1 and TRBJ2-4; D unresolved. The ends were cut back, 0 bases at V and 0 bases at J, with 10 bases in the middle. This CDR3 spans 16 amino acids. CDR1 is SGHRS, CDR2 YFSETQ, per germline. The DNA of the CDR3 is TGCGCCAGCAGCTTGGGGGATACCCTAGCCAAAAACATTCAGTACTTC. The encoded protein is CASSLGDTLAKNIQYF. The full variable domain, completed using reference TRBV5-1 and TRBJ2-4, is KAGVTQTPRYLIKTRGQQVTLSCSPISGHRSVSWYQQTPGQGLQFLFEYFSETQRNKGNFPGRFSGRQFSNSRSEMNVSTLELGDSALYLCASSLGDTLAKNIQYFGAGTRLSVL.

In its sample, this clone was seen a few times. V is TRBV7-9 and J is TRBJ2-3, with D possibly matching TRBD2 (5 bases). Trimming pared 5 bases from V and 4 bases from J, leaving 19 bases between. Per germline, CDR1 SEHNR and CDR2 FQNEAQ (reference sequence). This CDR3 has 16 residues. CDR3 in amino acids: CASSLNGKGNPDTQYF. The CDR3 DNA reads TGTGCCAGCAGCCTCAACGGGAAAGGGAATCCAGATACGCAGTATTTT.

CDR3 sequence reads: CASSPGLAGGYEQFF. The CDR3 DNA reads TGCGCCAGCAGCCCGGGACTAGCGGGAGGGTATGAGCAGTTCTTC. J is TRBJ2-1 and V is TRBV5-1; 16 nucleotides match TRBD2. CDR3 length: 15 residues. CDR1 SGHRS and CDR2 YFSETQ come from the germline V gene. Germline trimming cut 4 bases from V and 8 bases from J; bases unmatched to any gene: 3.

The chain is built from TRBV6-5 and TRBJ2-7; D unresolved. CDR1 is MNHEY and CDR2 is SVGAGI in the germline V gene. There are 11 residues in the CDR3. V was cut by 2 bases and J by 5 bases, with 4 bases left in between. The DNA for the CDR3 is TGTGCCAGCAGTTACATTCACGAGCAGTACTTC. Encoded protein: CASSYIHEQYF.

This chain connects TRBV2 to TRBJ2-7; 8 nucleotides agree with TRBD1. Germline V CDR1 and CDR2: SNHLY, FYNNEI. The CDR3 has 13 residues. V was clipped by 9 bases and J by 0 bases; unmatched bases: 4. In DNA form, the CDR3 reads TGTGCCAGTTGGACAGGGAGCTCCTACGAGCAGTACTTC. Protein: CASWTGSSYEQYF.

This clone showed up just a few times. J is TRBJ2-5 and V is TRBV7-3, with D maybe TRBD1 (6 bases). Germline V gene sequence: CDR1 SGHTA, CDR2 FQGTGA. The V gene lost 2 bases and the J gene lost 1 base, with 8 bases spanning the gap. CDR3 length: 14 amino acids. This CDR3 is CASSLSRGQETQYF. Here the CDR3 DNA reads TGTGCCAGCAGCTTATCCAGGGGCCAAGAGACCCAGTACTTC.

This clone occurred a few times. The chain combines TRBV7-2 with TRBJ2-7; 8 bases agree with TRBD1. Germline V gene data show CDR1 as SGHTA and CDR2 as FQGNSA. J gave up 3 bases and V 3 bases, and 7 bases lay outside the gene matches. CDR3 length equals 15 residues. The CDR3 loop is CASSFAGTGYYEQYF. CDR3 bases: TGTGCCAGCAGCTTTGCTGGGACAGGCTACTACGAGCAGTACTTC.

This clone was counted only a few times. The chain has TRBV25-1 and TRBJ1-4, with 10 positions matching TRBD1. The ends lost 3 bases at V and 5 bases at J; junction bases unmatched: 3. The V gene's germline CDR1 is MGHDK and CDR2 SYGVNS. This CDR3 has 15 residues. In nucleotides, the CDR3 is TGTGCCAGCAGTGATGACAGGGGGCGGAATGAAAAACTGTTTTTT. This gives the protein CASSDDRGRNEKLFF.